These 25 T cell receptor beta chains were all obtained from the same sample, sequenced in a study of shared clonotypes between healthy human individuals. Sequencing was performed with immunoSEQ multiplex PCR; in TCRdb, only in-frame clones are kept and a portion is missing. This repertoire shows roughly 1,500,000 clones, 97% to 99% found once; its top ten account for around 0.38%. Sequencing was performed on naive CD4+ T cells sorted from blood. As for subset: CD45RA+ positively selected. The receptor set was obtained from a man aged 30 to 39 in good health.

The table lists this clone with a count of one. The sample carries other DNA sequences with the same CDR3. The rearrangement uses TRBV5-4 and TRBJ2-5; the D gene is possibly TRBD2 (5 bases). V was clipped by 1 base and J by 3 bases, with 7 bases between them. Germline V CDR1 and CDR2: SGHNT, YYREEE (reference sequence). The CDR3 has 13 residues. CDR3 loop: CASSLRAEETQYF. The CDR3 DNA follows: TGTGCCAGCAGCTTGAGAGCGGAAGAGACCCAGTACTTC.

This rearrangement joins TRBV4-2 to TRBJ1-4; no definite D call. The CDR3 is made up of 15 amino acids. Germline V gene data show CDR1 as LGHNA and CDR2 as YNFKEQ. Trimming removed 0 bases from V and 8 bases from J, with 13 bases in between. The CDR3 sequence: CASSQDTGSWEKLFF. The CDR3 nucleotides are TGTGCCAGCAGCCAAGATACGGGGAGTTGGGAAAAACTGTTTTTT.

The chain recombines TRBV5-6 with TRBJ2-7; no firm D call. This CDR3 contains 16 residues. Trimming pared 4 bases from V and 2 bases from J, leaving 19 bases between. The V gene's germline CDR1 is SGHDT and CDR2 YYEEEE. This chain's CDR3 is CASSTHSRTPTYEQYF. The CDR3 nucleotides are TGTGCCAGCAGCACACACAGCAGAACACCAACCTACGAGCAGTACTTC. The full variable domain, in which reference TRBV5-6 and TRBJ2-7 provide the parts outside the CDR3, is DAGVTQSPTHLIKTRGQQVTLRCSPKSGHDTVSWYQQALGQGPQFIFQYYEEEERQRGNFPDRFSGHQFPNYSSELNVNALLLGDSALYLCASSTHSRTPTYEQYFGPGTRLTVT.

V is TRBV5-1 and J is TRBJ2-7; 8 nucleotides agree with TRBD1. Unmatched junction bases numbered 4, after V lost 0 bases and J lost 2 bases. The length of the CDR3 is 15 residues. CDR1 is SGHRS, CDR2 YFSETQ, per germline. CDR3 loop: CASSLGTGSPYEQYF. The CDR3 DNA follows: TGCGCCAGCAGCTTGGGGACAGGGAGTCCCTACGAGCAGTACTTC.

CDR3 in DNA: TGTGCCAGCAGAGGTAGCGGGAGTGGAGAGACCCAGTACTTC. Translation gives CASRGSGSGETQYF. V usage is TRBV25-1 and J usage is TRBJ2-5, with 9 bases that match TRBD2. The CDR3 sequence is 14 residues long. The V gene's germline CDR1 is MGHDK and CDR2 SYGVNS. V lost 6 bases and J lost 4; bases outside the gene matches: 6.

This chain uses TRBV6-5 with TRBJ2-7; D may match TRBD1 or TRBD2 (5 bases each). CDR1 is MNHEY, CDR2 SVGAGI, per germline. This CDR3 has 16 amino acids. Trimming took off 0 bases at V and 6 bases at J, with 18 bases between the two ends. The CDR3 nucleotides are TGTGCCAGCAGTTACTCGAGTTCTCCCCCGGGACCCGAGCAGTACTTC. This translates into CASSYSSSPPGPEQYF.

V gene TRBV19 combines with J gene TRBJ1-1, with D unresolved. V lost 5 bases to trimming and J lost 3 bases, with 13 bases between them. There are 14 residues in the CDR3. The germline V gene encodes CDR1 LNHDA and CDR2 SQIVND (reference sequence). The CDR3 region has the DNA TGTGCCAGTAGTTCCCAGATCCTGCACACTGAAGCTTTCTTT. The encoded protein is CASSSQILHTEAFF. Complete variable domain (other parts from reference TRBV19 and TRBJ1-1): DGGITQSPKYLFRKEGQNVTLSCEQNLNHDAMYWYRQDPGQGLRLIYYSQIVNDFQKGDIAEGYSVSREKKESFPLTVTSAQKNPTAFYLCASSSQILHTEAFFGQGTRLTVV.

This chain links TRBV6-5 with TRBJ2-1; no reliable D call. CDR3 length: 16 residues. The V and J ends lost 2 bases and 0 bases respectively, with 11 bases between them. Germline V gene data show CDR1 as MNHEY and CDR2 as SVGAGI. The CDR3 loop reads CASSYGVHSSYNEQFF. CDR3 coding DNA: TGTGCCAGCAGTTACGGGGTCCATAGCTCCTACAATGAGCAGTTCTTC.

V is TRBV6-5 and J is TRBJ2-7, with unresolved D. CDR1 is MNHEY, CDR2 SVGAGI, per germline. CDR3 size: 13 residues. The germline V and J ends were trimmed by 8 bases and 5 bases, with 16 bases remaining between them. CDR3 amino acids: CASADPPGDEQYF. The CDR3 region has the DNA TGTGCCAGCGCGGACCCCCCTGGGGACGAGCAGTACTTC.

As for this clone: A junction boundary mismatches the germline segment, possibly from a read error. The chain combines TRBV9 with TRBJ2-1; 8 bases are shared with TRBD2. The CDR3 sequence is 13 residues long. CDR1 SGDLS and CDR2 YYNGEE come from the germline V gene. CDR3 sequence (DNA): TGTGCCAGCAGCGTTCGAGCGGGAGTAAATACTCTCTTC. Translation: CASSVRAGVNTLF.

Note on this clone: The same CDR3 arises from other DNA sequences in this sample as well. The chain carries TRBV5-1 and TRBJ1-1; the D gene is possibly TRBD1 (5 bases). CDR1 and CDR2 (germline): SGHRS, YFSETQ. V was cut by 4 bases and J by 0 bases, with 7 bases left in between. The CDR3 has 13 amino acids. The CDR3 reads CASSGTVNTEAFF. In nucleotides, the CDR3 is TGCGCCAGCAGCGGGACTGTGAACACTGAAGCTTTCTTT.

In its sample, this clone was seen once. The chain combines TRBV28 with TRBJ2-3, with TRBD2 identical over 7 bases. Germline V gene data show CDR1 as MDHEN and CDR2 as SYDVKM. The CDR3 is made up of 15 amino acids. J gave up 4 bases and V 7 bases, and 11 bases lay outside the gene matches. CDR3 sequence reads: CASKTGGLVADTQYF. CDR3 sequence (DNA): TGTGCCAGCAAGACGGGAGGACTAGTGGCAGATACGCAGTATTTT.

This chain connects TRBV9 to TRBJ2-7; perhaps TRBD2 as D (6 bases). V dropped 4 bases and J dropped 0 bases, with 14 bases sitting between them. CDR3 length: 15 residues. Germline CDR1 and CDR2: SGDLS and YYNGEE. CDR3 residues: CASSPQEGSSYEQYF. CDR3 coding DNA: TGTGCCAGCAGCCCCCAGGAGGGAAGCTCCTACGAGCAGTACTTC.

This sequence joins TRBV6-5 and TRBJ1-4; D is unresolved. CDR1 and CDR2 from the germline V gene are MNHEY and SVGAGI. CDR3 length equals 15 residues. V lost 8 bases and J lost 0, with 13 bases in between. The CDR3 is CASYRKFATNEKLFF. For the CDR3, the DNA is TGTGCCAGCTACAGAAAGTTTGCAACTAATGAAAAACTGTTTTTT.

V usage is TRBV6-1 and J usage is TRBJ2-2, with D perhaps matching TRBD1 (6 bases). This CDR3 contains 14 residues. V was cut by 6 bases and J by 7 bases, with 15 bases left in between. Germline-derived CDR1 and CDR2 are MNHNS and SASEGT. The CDR3 bases are TGTGCCAGCAGGACAGGTGGAGGCATCGGGGAGCTGTTTTTT. Amino acids: CASRTGGGIGELFF.

The chain employs TRBV2 and TRBJ2-5, with D unresolved. The CDR3 has 13 amino acids. The V gene's germline CDR1 is SNHLY and CDR2 FYNNEI. V lost 7 bases to trimming and J lost 4 bases, with 13 bases between them. CDR3 residues: CASNPLDGETQYF. As DNA, the CDR3 is TGTGCCAGCAACCCATTGGACGGAGAGACCCAGTACTTC.

The gene calls are TRBV21-1 and TRBJ2-3; TRBD2 reflects the table's D call only, with no check against the DNA. TRBV21-1 is deemed a pseudogene. This CDR3 spans 11 amino acids. CDR3 region: CASSLTDTQYF. CDR3 coding DNA: TGTGCCAGCAGCCTCACAGATACGCAGTATTTT.

The gene calls are TRBV30 and TRBJ1-2, with 8 bases that match TRBD1. With 3 bases clipped from V and 7 bases from J, the junction kept 7 bases outside the gene matches. Germline V lookup: CDR1 GTSNPN, CDR2 SVGIG (reference sequence). The CDR3 has 13 amino acids. CDR3 loop: CAWRPDRDGGYTF. CDR3 sequence (DNA): TGTGCCTGGAGGCCGGACAGGGACGGTGGCTACACCTTC.

The chain joins TRBV1 to TRBJ2-3. TRBV1 has pseudogene status. The CDR3 runs 12 residues. The CDR3 is CTSSQEGDTQYF. The DNA of the CDR3 is TGCACCAGCAGCCAAGAGGGAGATACGCAGTATTTT.

This sequence joins TRBV14 and TRBJ1-1; no clear D gene. Germline V gene sequence: CDR1 SGHDN, CDR2 FVKESK. The CDR3 is 15 amino acids. Trimming pared 3 bases from V and 6 bases from J, leaving 17 bases between. CDR3 in amino acids: CASSQLGLPRAEAFF. CDR3 bases: TGTGCCAGCAGCCAGCTTGGACTGCCGAGGGCTGAAGCTTTCTTT.

The chain joins TRBV30 to TRBJ1-5; D is undetermined. Germline CDR1 GTSNPN, CDR2 SVGIG (reference sequence). The V end lost 1 base, the J end lost 5 bases, and 12 bases lay between the germline ends. The CDR3 runs 14 residues. CDR3 nucleotides: TGTGCCTGGAGTGACTTCAATGGCGATCAGCCCCAGCATTTT. Translated, it gives CAWSDFNGDQPQHF. Drawing the rest from reference TRBV30 and TRBJ1-5, the complete variable domain is SQTIHQWPATLVQPVGSPLSLECTVEGTSNPNLYWYRQAAGRGLQLLFYSVGIGQISSEVPQNLSASRPQDRQFILSSKKLLLSDSGFYLCAWSDFNGDQPQHFGDGTRLSIL.

The rearrangement uses TRBV29-1 and TRBJ2-3; no clear D. Germline V lookup: CDR1 SQVTM, CDR2 ANQGSEA. This CDR3 contains 10 residues. CDR3 coding DNA: TGCAGTGGCACACAAGATACGCAGTATTTT. Translating gives CSGTQDTQYF.

The rearrangement links TRBV10-2 to TRBJ2-3; 9 bases line up with TRBD2. The germline V gene encodes CDR1 WSHSY and CDR2 SAAADI. This CDR3 is built from 18 residues. Trimming at V came to 3 bases and at J to 1 base, leaving 11 bases not matched to a gene. CDR3 DNA sequence: TGCGCCAGCAGTGATCCCCGTCTAGCGGGGCGGGGCACAGATACGCAGTATTTT. Its translation: CASSDPRLAGRGTDTQYF.

The genes are TRBV7-6 and TRBJ1-5; D is unresolved. The CDR3 has 13 amino acids. V gave up 3 bases and J gave up 9 bases, with 12 bases separating them. Looked up from germline, CDR1 is SGHVS and CDR2 is FNYEAQ. CDR3 DNA: TGTGCCAGCAGCTTTAGGGTCGGTCGGCCCCAGCATTTT. Residues: CASSFRVGRPQHF. Together with reference TRBV7-6 and TRBJ1-5, the CDR3 gives the full variable domain: GAGVSQSPRYKVTKRGQDVALRCDPISGHVSLYWYRQALGQGPEFLTYFNYEAQQDKSGLPNDRFSAERPEGSISTLTIQRTEQRDSAMYRCASSFRVGRPQHFGDGTRLSIL.

The count of this clone is one. V usage is TRBV29-1 and J usage is TRBJ1-1, with D unclear. V lost 6 bases, J lost 1 base, and 15 bases lay in between. This CDR3 has 14 residues. CDR1 is SQVTM, CDR2 ANQGSEA, per germline. This CDR3 reads CSVAHGVWNTEAFF. The CDR3 DNA follows: TGCAGCGTGGCCCACGGGGTCTGGAACACTGAAGCTTTCTTT.